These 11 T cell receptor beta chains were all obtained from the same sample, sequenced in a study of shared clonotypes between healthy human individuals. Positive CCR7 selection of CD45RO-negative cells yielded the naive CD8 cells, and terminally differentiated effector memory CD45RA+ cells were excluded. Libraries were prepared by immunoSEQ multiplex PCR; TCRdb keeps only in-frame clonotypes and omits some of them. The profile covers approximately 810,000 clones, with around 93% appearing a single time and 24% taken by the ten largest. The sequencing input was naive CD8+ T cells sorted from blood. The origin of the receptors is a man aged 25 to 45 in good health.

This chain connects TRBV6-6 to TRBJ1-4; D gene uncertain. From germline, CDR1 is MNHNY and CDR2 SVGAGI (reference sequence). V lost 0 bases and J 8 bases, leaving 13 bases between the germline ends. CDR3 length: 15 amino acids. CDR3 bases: TGTGCCAGCAGTTACTCGAGGCAGTTGGGAGAAAAACTGTTTTTT. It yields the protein CASSYSRQLGEKLFF.

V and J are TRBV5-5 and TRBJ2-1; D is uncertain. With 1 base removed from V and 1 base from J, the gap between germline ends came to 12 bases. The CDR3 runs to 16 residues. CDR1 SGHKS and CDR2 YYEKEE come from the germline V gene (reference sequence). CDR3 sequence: CASSLPPWQSYNEQFF. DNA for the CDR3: TGTGCCAGCAGCTTGCCGCCATGGCAGTCCTACAATGAGCAGTTCTTC.

The CDR3 region is CASSGGSSYNEQFF. CDR3 nucleotide sequence: TGTGCCAGCAGTGGGGGGAGCTCCTACAATGAGCAGTTCTTC. The chain has TRBV6-1 and TRBJ2-1, with D tentatively TRBD1 or TRBD2 (5 bases each). V was shortened by 4 bases and J by 0 bases, with 7 bases between the two germline ends. From germline, CDR1 is MNHNS and CDR2 SASEGT. CDR3 length: 14 residues.

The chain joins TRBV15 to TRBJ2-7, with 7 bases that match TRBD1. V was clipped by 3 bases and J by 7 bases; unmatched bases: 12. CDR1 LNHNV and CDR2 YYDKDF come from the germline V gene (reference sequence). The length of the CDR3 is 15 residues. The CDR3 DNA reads TGTGCCACCAGCAGCGGGGACAGCCTGTTCTGGGAGCAGTACTTC. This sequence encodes CATSSGDSLFWEQYF.

CDR3: CASSLGLAGIYEQYF. In DNA, the CDR3 is TGCGCCAGCAGCCTTGGACTAGCGGGAATCTACGAGCAGTACTTC. The V and J genes are TRBV5-1 and TRBJ2-7; 12 bases align to TRBD2. The CDR3 runs to 15 residues. Germline assignment: CDR1 SGHRS and CDR2 YFSETQ. V dropped 4 bases and J dropped 3; count of bases not matched to a gene: 5.

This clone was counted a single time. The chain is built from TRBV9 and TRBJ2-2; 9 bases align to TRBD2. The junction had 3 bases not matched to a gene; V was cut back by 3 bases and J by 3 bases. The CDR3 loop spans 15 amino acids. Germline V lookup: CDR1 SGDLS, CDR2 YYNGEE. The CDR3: CASSASGTYTGELFF. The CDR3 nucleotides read TGTGCCAGCAGCGCTAGCGGGACTTACACCGGGGAGCTGTTTTTT.

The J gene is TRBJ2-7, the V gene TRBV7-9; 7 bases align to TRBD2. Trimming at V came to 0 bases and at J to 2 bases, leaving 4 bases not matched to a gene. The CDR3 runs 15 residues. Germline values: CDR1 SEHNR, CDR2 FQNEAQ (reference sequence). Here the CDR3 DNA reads TGTGCCAGCAGCTTAGCGGGGAGGGTAACCTACGAGCAGTACTTC. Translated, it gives CASSLAGRVTYEQYF.

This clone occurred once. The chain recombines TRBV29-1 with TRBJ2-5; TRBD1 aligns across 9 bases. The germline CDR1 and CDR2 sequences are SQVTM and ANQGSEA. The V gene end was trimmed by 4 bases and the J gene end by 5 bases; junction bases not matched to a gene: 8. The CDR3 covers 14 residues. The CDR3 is CSVAGGDRVETQYF. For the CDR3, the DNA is TGCAGCGTTGCGGGTGGGGACAGGGTGGAGACCCAGTACTTC. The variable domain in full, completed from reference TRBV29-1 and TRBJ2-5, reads SAVISQKPSRDICQRGTSLTIQCQVDSQVTMMFWYRQQPGQSLTLIATANQGSEATYESGFVIDKFPISRPNLTFSTLTVSNMSPEDSSIYLCSVAGGDRVETQYFGPGTRLLVL.

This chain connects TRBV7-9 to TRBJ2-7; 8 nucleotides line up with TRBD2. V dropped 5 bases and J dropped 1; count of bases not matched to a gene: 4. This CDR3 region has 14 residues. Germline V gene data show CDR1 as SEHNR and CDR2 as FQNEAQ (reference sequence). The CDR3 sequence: CASSDREGSYEQYF. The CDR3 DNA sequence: TGTGCCAGCAGCGACCGGGAGGGTTCCTACGAGCAGTACTTC. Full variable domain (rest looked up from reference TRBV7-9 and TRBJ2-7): DTGVSQNPRHKITKRGQNVTFRCDPISEHNRLYWYRQTLGQGPEFLTYFQNEAQLEKSRLLSDRFSAERPKGSFSTLEIQRTEQGDSAMYLCASSDREGSYEQYFGPGTRLTVT.

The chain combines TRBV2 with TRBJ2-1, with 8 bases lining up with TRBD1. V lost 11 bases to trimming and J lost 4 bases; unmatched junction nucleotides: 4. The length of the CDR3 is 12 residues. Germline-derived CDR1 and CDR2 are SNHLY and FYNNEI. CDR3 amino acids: CADTGGYNEQFF. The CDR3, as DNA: TGTGCCGACACAGGGGGTTACAATGAGCAGTTCTTC.

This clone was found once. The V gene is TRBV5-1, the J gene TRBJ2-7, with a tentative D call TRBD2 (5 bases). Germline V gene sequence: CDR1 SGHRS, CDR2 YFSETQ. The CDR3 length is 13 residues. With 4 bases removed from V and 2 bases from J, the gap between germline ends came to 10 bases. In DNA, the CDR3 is TGCGCCAGCAGCATTACTAGTCCCTACGAGCAGTACTTC. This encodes CASSITSPYEQYF.